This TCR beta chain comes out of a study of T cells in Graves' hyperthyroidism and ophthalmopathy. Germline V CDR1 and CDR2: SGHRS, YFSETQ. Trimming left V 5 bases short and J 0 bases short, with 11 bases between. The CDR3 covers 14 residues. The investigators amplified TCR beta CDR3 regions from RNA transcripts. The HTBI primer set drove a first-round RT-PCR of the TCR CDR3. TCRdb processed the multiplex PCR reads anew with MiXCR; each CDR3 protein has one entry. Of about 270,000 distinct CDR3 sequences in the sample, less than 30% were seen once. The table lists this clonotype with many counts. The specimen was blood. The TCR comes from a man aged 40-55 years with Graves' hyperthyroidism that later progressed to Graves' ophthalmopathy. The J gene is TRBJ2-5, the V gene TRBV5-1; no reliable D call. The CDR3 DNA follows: TGCGCCAGCAGAGGCGAGACCTACCAAGAGACCCAGTACTTC. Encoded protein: CASRGETYQETQYF.